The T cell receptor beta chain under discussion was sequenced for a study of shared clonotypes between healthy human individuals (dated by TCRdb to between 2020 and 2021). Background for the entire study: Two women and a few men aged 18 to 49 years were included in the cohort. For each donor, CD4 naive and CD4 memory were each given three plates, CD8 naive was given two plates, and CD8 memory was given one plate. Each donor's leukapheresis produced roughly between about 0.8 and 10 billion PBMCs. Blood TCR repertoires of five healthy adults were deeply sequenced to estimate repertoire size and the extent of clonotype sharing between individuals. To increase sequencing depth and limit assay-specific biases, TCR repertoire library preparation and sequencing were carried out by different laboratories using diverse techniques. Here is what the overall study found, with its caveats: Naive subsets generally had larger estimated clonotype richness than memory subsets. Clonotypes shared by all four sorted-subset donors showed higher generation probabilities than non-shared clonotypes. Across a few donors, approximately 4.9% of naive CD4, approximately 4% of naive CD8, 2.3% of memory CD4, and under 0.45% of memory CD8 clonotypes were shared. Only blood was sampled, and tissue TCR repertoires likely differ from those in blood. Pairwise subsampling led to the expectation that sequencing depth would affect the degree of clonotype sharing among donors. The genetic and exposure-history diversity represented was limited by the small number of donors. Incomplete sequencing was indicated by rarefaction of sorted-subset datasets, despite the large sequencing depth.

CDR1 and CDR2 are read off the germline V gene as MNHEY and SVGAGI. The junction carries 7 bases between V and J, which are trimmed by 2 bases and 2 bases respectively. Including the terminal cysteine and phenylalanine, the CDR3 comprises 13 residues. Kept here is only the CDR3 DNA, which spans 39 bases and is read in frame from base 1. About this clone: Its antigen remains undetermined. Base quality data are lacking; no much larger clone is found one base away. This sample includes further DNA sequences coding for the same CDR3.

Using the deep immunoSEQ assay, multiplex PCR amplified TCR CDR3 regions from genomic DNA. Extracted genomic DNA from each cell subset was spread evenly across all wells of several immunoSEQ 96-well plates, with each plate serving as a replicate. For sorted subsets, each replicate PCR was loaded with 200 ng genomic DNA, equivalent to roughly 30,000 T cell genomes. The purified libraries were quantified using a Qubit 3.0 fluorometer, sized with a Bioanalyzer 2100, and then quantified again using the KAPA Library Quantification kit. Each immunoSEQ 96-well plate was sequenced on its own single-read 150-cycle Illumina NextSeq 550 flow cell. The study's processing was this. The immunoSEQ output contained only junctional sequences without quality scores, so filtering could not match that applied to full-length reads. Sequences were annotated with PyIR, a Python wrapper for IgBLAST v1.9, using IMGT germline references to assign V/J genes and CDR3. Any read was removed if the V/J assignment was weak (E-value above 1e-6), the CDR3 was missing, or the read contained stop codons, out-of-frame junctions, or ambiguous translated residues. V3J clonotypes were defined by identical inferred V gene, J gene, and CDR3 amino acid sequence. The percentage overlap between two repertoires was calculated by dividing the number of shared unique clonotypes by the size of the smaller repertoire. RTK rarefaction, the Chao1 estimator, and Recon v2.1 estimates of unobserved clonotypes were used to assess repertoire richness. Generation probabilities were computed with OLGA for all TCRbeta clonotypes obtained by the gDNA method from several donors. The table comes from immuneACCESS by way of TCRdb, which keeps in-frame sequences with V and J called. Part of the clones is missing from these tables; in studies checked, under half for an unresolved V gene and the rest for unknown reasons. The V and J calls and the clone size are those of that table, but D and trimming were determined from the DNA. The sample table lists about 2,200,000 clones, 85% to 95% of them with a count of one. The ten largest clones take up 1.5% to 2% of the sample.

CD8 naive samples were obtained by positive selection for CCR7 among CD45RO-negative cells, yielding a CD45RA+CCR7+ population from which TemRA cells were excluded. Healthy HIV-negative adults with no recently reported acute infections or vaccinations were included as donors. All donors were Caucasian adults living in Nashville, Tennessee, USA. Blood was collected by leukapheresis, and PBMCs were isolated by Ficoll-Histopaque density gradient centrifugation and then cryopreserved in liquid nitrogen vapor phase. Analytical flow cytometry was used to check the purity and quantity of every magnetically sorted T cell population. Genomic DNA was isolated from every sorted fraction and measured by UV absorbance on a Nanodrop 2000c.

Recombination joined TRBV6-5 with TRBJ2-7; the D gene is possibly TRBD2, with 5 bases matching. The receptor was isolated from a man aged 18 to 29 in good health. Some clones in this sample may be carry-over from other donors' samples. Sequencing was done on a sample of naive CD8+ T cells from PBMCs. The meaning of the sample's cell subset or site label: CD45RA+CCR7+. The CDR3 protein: CASSYDGTYEQYF. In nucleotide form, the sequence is TGTGCCAGCAGTTACGACGGGACCTACGAGCAGTACTTC.